Listed below are T cell receptor beta chains from one sample, sequenced in a study of technical replicates of blood from several donors. Data came from immunoSEQ multiplex PCR; TCRdb stores just in-frame clones and leaves some out. Of 85,000 to 100,000 clones detected, approximately 93% appear once; the ten largest clones hold around 0.25%. The sample consisted of T cells isolated from PBMCs. The receptors were gathered from a human donor in good health. Both conserved end residues are part of each CDR3. D genes are given only for firm matches. Size values are once, few and many counts, or a class for expanded clones, and some rows have none.

j_call | v_call | clone_size | d_call | cdr3_nt | cdr3_aa
TRBJ2-1 | TRBV6-5 | NA | NA | TGTGCCAGCAGTTCCGGGGGTGATGAGCAGTTCTTC | CASSSGGDEQFF
TRBJ2-2 | TRBV5-1 | once | TRBD2 | TGCGCCAGCAGCACCTTCGGGGGGAATACCGGGGAGCTGTTTTTT | CASSTFGGNTGELFF
TRBJ2-7 | TRBV29-1 | NA | NA | TGCAGCGTTGTTCGTGGACTCTCCTACGAGCAGTACTTC | CSVVRGLSYEQYF
TRBJ1-4 | TRBV5-6 | once | TRBD1 | TGTGCCAGCAGCTTGTTAAGCGGACAGGGCTTTAATGAAAAACTGTTTTTT | CASSLLSGQGFNEKLFF
TRBJ2-6 | TRBV18 | NA | TRBD1 | TGTGCCAGCTCACCCGGGACAGCCTCTGGGGCCAACGTCCTGACTTTC | CASSPGTASGANVLTF
TRBJ2-5 | TRBV6-5 | NA | NA | TGTGCCAGCAGCCCCGGAGGGTGGGAGACCCAGTACTTC | CASSPGGWETQYF
TRBJ1-2 | TRBV11-2 | NA | TRBD1 | TGTGCCAGCAGCTTAGGGGACAGGCCTACTTATGGCTACACCTTC | CASSLGDRPTYGYTF
TRBJ2-3 | TRBV2 | NA | NA | TGTGCCAGCAGACTCAGCACAGATACGCAGTATTTT | CASRLSTDTQYF
TRBJ2-7 | TRBV7-2 | NA | TRBD1 | TGTGCCAGCACCCTAACGGGACAGGGAAGCGAGCAGTACTTC | CASTLTGQGSEQYF
TRBJ2-1 | TRBV5-1 | NA | TRBD1 | TGCGCCAGCAGCTCGGAATCCGGGACAGTCTCCTACAATGAGCAGTTCTTC | CASSSESGTVSYNEQFF
TRBJ2-7 | TRBV4-1 | NA | NA | TGCGCCAGCAGCCAAGATGAGGGGGGGAATTACGAGCAGTACTTC | CASSQDEGGNYEQYF
TRBJ2-7 | TRBV7-9 | NA | NA | TGTGCCAGCAGCTTTTTGGCATCCCGCGGGGAGCAGTACTTC | CASSFLASRGEQYF
TRBJ1-2 | TRBV6-1 | NA | NA | TGTGCCAGCAGTGAATTTGGGACATCAAGCCCTTATGGCTACACCTTC | CASSEFGTSSPYGYTF
TRBJ2-7 | TRBV28 | NA | NA | TGTGCCAGCAGTTATACCAGGGTGACCTACGAGCAGTACTTC | CASSYTRVTYEQYF
TRBJ1-4 | TRBV30 | NA | NA | TGTGCCTGGAGTCCGGGGTTTAATGAAAAACTGTTTTTT | CAWSPGFNEKLFF
TRBJ2-2 | TRBV25-1 | NA | TRBD1 | TGTGCCAGCAGCCGGGACAGGGAACCCGGGAACACCGGGGAGCTGTTTTTT | CASSRDREPGNTGELFF
TRBJ1-2 | TRBV5-1 | NA | NA | TGCGCCAGCAGCTTGTTAGGGGTCTATGGCTACACCTTC | CASSLLGVYGYTF
TRBJ2-2 | TRBV2 | once | NA | TGTGCCAGCAGTGAAGCGGGCAGGGGGAACACCGGGGAGCTGTTTTTT | CASSEAGRGNTGELFF
TRBJ1-4 | TRBV11-2 | NA | NA | TGTGCCAGCAGCTGGACAGCTAATGAAAAACTGTTTTTT | CASSWTANEKLFF
TRBJ1-1 | TRBV19 | once | TRBD1 | TGTGCCAGTAGTCCTGGGACAGGGGAAGAAGCTTTCTTT | CASSPGTGEEAFF
TRBJ2-3 | TRBV11-2 | NA | TRBD2 | TGTGCCAGCAGCCCTTTAGCGGGAGGCACAGATACGCAGTATTTT | CASSPLAGGTDTQYF
TRBJ1-2 | TRBV7-8 | NA | NA | TGTGCCAGCACCGAAGGGGGGGGAAACTATGGCTACACCTTC | CASTEGGGNYGYTF
TRBJ1-1 | TRBV6-5 | NA | NA | TGTGCCATCACAACCGGGACACGGAACACTGAAGCTTTCTTT | CAITTGTRNTEAFF
TRBJ2-3 | TRBV28 | NA | TRBD2 | TGTGCCAGCAGTTTAGTCGCTAGCGGGAGCATACAGTATTTT | CASSLVASGSIQYF